This T cell receptor (beta chain) appears in the sequencing data of a study of blood T cell repertoires in COVID-19. Study as a whole: COVID-19 samples from acute and convalescent phases originated in the United States, Italy and Spain. Sources were T cells, B-cell-depleted T cells, or PBMCs; the material itself was cDNA or gDNA.

Trimming took 4 bases from V and 2 from J; bases not matched to a gene: 9. The CDR3 spans 15 residues. Germline V gene lookup returns CDR1 SGHRS and CDR2 YFSETQ. Authors' methods: Estimation of nucleated cell counts was performed using reference gene primer amplification. The method was immunoSEQ multiplex PCR; TCRdb's version includes in-frame clones alone and lacks a portion of them. V, J and clone size were drawn from that table, and D and trimming were deduced from the DNA. The sample comprises 210,000 or so clones, around four fifths of which are singletons, and roughly 2.9% rests with the top ten.

Specimen: peripheral blood. The chain employs TRBV5-1 and TRBJ2-7; TRBD1 aligns across 7 bases. The sequence derives from a man between 45 and 60 years old with active or convalescent COVID-19. CDR3 protein: CASSLRDSITYEQYF. CDR3 nucleotides: TGCGCCAGCAGCCTCCGGGACAGTATCACCTACGAGCAGTACTTC.